The rows below give T cell receptor beta chains drawn from one sample of a study of blood T cell repertoires in COVID-19. The assay was immunoSEQ multiplex PCR, and TCRdb's table has in-frame clones only and misses some. The table lists over 100,000 clones, roughly 85% of them singletons. Material: peripheral blood. The receptors were sampled from a woman aged 60-75 years with acute or convalescent COVID-19. The CDR3 runs from the conserved cysteine through the conserved F or W.

J gene	V gene	CDR3 protein
TRBJ2-6	TRBV24-1	CATSAVTSGTSGANVLTF
TRBJ1-2	TRBV24-1	CATSGPGNYGYTF
TRBJ1-1	TRBV19	CASSIGRAANTEAFF
TRBJ2-1	TRBV19	CASSTYYNEQFF
TRBJ2-3	TRBV5-6	CASSFIADTQYF
TRBJ2-7	TRBV28	CASSPRLGTYEQYF
TRBJ2-5	TRBV5-1	CASSLQGEETQYF
TRBJ1-3	TRBV10-1	CASQGFSQNRATIYF
TRBJ1-1	TRBV6-1	CASSGRHPTDTEAFF
TRBJ1-5	TRBV28	CASSPIWGVGRPNQPQHF
TRBJ2-7	TRBV5-6	CASSSRGREPTYEQYF
TRBJ1-2	TRBV20-1	CSASPLRGGGYYGYTF
TRBJ2-3	TRBV18	CASSSGRSTDTQYF
TRBJ1-2	TRBV27	CASRPDRVQRGYGYTF
TRBJ2-5	TRBV28	CASTRDRQETQYF
TRBJ1-1	TRBV7-2	CASSPPGQGAEAFF
TRBJ1-6	TRBV7-2	CASSLGGPRRVSPLHF
TRBJ1-2	TRBV28	CASSFPTGANYGYTF
TRBJ2-5	TRBV9	CASSVAPGRETQYF
TRBJ2-5	TRBV5-1	CASSLGQQETQYF
TRBJ2-3	TRBV7-6	CASSPRRGDTQYF
TRBJ2-3	TRBV7-2	CASSPMGGAGGDTQYF
TRBJ2-5	TRBV11-2	CASVGQVEAAQYF
TRBJ1-1	TRBV18	CASSPRGDTEAFF
TRBJ1-5	TRBV12-5	CASGLSTGALWYGNQPQHF
TRBJ1-4	TRBV5-5	CASSFSEPSGFSEKLFF
TRBJ2-3	TRBV7-2	CASSHRDTQYF
TRBJ2-2	TRBV28	CASTRVGGINTGELFF
TRBJ2-2	TRBV9	CASSVEVAGVLNTGELFF
TRBJ2-7	TRBV7-9	CASSSAGTGGYEQYF
TRBJ1-3	TRBV5-1	CASSPSNSGNTIYF
TRBJ2-1	TRBV6-5	CASSPQGFNEQFF
TRBJ2-2	TRBV7-2	CASSVKLGARNTGELFF
TRBJ2-1	TRBV15	CATSRASGRDNEQFF
TRBJ1-2	TRBV2	CASRRQESYGYTF
TRBJ1-4	TRBV24-1	CATSAGGNNEKLFF
TRBJ1-1	TRBV6-5	CASRKQANTEAFF
TRBJ1-2	TRBV20-1	CSASGTGNYGYTF
TRBJ1-2	TRBV5-1	CASSRTLTGLYGYTF
TRBJ2-7	TRBV23-1	CASAPARDRGHEQYF
TRBJ1-5	TRBV2	CASRTWEDQPQHF
TRBJ1-1	TRBV5-1	CASSPWQGKTEAFF
TRBJ1-5	TRBV7-2	CASSLWDSGNQPQHF
TRBJ1-2	TRBV3-1/TRBV3-2	CASSQEGWRGAAGYTF
TRBJ2-1	TRBV3-1/TRBV3-2	CASSQGAGPRGEQFF
TRBJ2-7	TRBV27	CASSFYTSASGSSRVHEQYF
TRBJ1-5	TRBV28	CASSPPGGSNQPQHF
TRBJ1-2	TRBV29-1	CSVLRQGVRGYTF
TRBJ2-7	TRBV12-3/TRBV12-4	CASKGATYEQYF
TRBJ2-3	TRBV7-2	CASSPGAGGTDTQYF
TRBJ2-7	TRBV6-5	CASAEGPLEQYF
TRBJ2-3	TRBV5-8	CASSLRVLGDTQYF
TRBJ2-2	TRBV5-1	CASRGLAENTGELFF
TRBJ2-3	TRBV30	CASRGGGRGVATQYF
TRBJ1-4	TRBV10-3	CAISERGGFEKLFF
TRBJ2-5	TRBV4-1	CASSRLAGGESETQYF
TRBJ2-7	TRBV9	CASSPEGQIYEQYF
TRBJ2-7	TRBV11-3	CASSLSEGYEQYF
TRBJ1-2	TRBV11-2	CASSFEGGNYGYTF